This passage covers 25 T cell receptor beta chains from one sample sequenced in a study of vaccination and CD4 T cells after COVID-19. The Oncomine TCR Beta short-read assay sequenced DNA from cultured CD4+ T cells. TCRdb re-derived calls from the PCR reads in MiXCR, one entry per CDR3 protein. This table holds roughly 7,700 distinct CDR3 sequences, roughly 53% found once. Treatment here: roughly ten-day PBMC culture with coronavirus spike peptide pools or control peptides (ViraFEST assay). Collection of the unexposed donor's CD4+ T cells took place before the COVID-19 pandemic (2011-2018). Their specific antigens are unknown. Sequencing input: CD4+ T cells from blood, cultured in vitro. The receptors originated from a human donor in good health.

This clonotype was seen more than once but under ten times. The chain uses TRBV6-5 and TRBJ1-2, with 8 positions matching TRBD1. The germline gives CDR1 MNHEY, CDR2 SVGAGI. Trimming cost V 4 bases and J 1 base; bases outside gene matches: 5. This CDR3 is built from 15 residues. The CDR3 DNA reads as TGTGCCAGCAGTTTTGGACAGGGTGTTAACTATGGCTACACCTTC. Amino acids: CASSFGQGVNYGYTF.

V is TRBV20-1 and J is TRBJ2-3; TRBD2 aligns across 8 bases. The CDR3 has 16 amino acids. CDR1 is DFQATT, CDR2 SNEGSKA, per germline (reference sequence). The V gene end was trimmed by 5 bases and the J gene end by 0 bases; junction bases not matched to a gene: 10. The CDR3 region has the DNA TGCAGTGCTCAGCGGGGGTGGGCCCTAAGCACAGATACGCAGTATTTT. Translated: CSAQRGWALSTDTQYF.

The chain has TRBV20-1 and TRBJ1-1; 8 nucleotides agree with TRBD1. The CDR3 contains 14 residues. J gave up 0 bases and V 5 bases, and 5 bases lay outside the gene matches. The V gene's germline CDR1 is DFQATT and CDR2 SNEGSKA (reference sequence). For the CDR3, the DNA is TGCAGTGCTGGTAGGGACAGGATGAACACTGAAGCTTTCTTT. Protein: CSAGRDRMNTEAFF.

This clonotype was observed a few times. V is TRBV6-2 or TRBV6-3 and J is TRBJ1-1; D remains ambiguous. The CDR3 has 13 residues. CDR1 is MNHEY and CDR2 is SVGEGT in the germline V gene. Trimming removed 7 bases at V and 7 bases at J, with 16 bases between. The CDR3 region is CASTFQDGLEAFF. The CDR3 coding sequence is TGTGCCAGCACCTTCCAGGACGGGCTTGAAGCTTTCTTT.

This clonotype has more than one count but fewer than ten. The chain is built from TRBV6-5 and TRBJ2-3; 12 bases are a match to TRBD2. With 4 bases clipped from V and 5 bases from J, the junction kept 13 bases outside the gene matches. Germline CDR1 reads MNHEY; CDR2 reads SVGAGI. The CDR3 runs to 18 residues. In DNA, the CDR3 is TGTGCCAGCAGTTGCCCGTTGACTAGCGGGGGACGACAAGATACGCAGTATTTT. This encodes CASSCPLTSGGRQDTQYF.

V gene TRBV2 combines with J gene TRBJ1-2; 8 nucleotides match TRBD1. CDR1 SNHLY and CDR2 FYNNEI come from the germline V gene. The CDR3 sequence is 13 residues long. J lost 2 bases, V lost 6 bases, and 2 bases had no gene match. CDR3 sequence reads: CASSDRGNYGYTF. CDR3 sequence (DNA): TGTGCCAGCAGCGACAGGGGAAACTATGGCTACACCTTC.

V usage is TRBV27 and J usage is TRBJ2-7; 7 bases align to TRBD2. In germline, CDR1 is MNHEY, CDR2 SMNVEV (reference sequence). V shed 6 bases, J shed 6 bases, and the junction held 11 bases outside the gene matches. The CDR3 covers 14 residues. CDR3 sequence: CASSPRGRGVEQYF. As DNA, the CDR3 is TGTGCCAGCAGCCCTCGCGGTCGGGGGGTCGAGCAGTACTTC.

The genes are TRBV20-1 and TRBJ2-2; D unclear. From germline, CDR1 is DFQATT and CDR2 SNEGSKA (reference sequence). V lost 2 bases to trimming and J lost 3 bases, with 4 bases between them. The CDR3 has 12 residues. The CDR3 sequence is CSARLDTGELFF. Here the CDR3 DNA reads TGCAGTGCTAGACTGGACACCGGGGAGCTGTTTTTT.

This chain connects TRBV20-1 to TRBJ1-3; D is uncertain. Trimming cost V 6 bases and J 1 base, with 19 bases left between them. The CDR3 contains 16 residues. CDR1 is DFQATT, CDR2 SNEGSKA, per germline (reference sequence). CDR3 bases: TGCAGTGCCATCCCCGGGCAGTTGAGTTCTGGAAACACCATATATTTT. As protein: CSAIPGQLSSGNTIYF.

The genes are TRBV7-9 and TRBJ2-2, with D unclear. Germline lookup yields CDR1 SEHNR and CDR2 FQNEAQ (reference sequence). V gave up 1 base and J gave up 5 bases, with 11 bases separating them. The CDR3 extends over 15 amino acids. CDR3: CASSLVSGRTGELFF. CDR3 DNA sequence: TGTGCCAGCAGCTTAGTGTCAGGCCGAACCGGGGAGCTGTTTTTT.

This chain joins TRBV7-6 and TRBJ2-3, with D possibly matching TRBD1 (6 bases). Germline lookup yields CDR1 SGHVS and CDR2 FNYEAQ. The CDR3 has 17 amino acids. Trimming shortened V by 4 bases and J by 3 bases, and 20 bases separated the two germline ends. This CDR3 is CASSSPVQRGITDTQYF. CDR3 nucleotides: TGTGCCAGCAGCTCCCCGGTACAGAGGGGGATTACAGATACGCAGTATTTT.

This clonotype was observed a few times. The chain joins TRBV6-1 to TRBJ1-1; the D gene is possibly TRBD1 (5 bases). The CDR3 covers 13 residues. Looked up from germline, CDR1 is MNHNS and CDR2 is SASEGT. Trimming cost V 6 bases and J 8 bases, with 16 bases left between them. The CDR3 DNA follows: TGTGCCAGCAGCACCTCAGGGTTTTCAGAAGCTTTCTTT. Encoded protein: CASSTSGFSEAFF.

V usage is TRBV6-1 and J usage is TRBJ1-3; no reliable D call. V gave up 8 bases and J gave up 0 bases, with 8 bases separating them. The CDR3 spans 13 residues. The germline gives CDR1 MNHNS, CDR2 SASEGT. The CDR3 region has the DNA TGTGCCAGCCGAGAGTCCTCTGGAAACACCATATATTTT. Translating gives CASRESSGNTIYF.

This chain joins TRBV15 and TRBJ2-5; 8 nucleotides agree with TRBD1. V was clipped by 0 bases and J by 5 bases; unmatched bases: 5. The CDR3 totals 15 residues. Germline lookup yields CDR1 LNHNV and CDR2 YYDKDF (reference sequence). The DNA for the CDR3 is TGTGCCACCAGCAGAGAGCAGGGGGCGATCGAGACCCAGTACTTC. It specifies CATSREQGAIETQYF.

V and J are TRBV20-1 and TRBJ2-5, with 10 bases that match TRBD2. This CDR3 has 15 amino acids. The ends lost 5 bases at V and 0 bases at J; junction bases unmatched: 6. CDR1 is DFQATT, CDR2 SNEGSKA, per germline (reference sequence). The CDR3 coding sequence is TGCAGTGCTGAACGTAGCGGGGGGCACCAAGAGACCCAGTACTTC. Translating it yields CSAERSGGHQETQYF.

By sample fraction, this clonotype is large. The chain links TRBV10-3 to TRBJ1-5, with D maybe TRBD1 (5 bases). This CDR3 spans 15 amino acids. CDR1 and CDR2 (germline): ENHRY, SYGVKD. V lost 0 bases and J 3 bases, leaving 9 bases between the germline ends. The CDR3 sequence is CAISESGDDNQPQHF. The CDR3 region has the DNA TGTGCCATCAGTGAGTCGGGGGACGACAATCAGCCCCAGCATTTT.

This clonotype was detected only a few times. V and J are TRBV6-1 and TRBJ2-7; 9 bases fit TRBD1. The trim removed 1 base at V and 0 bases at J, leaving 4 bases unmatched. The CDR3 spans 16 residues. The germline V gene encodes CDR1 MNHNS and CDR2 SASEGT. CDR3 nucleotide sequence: TGTGCCAGCAGTGAAGGAACAGGGGGCCTCTCCTACGAGCAGTACTTC. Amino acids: CASSEGTGGLSYEQYF.

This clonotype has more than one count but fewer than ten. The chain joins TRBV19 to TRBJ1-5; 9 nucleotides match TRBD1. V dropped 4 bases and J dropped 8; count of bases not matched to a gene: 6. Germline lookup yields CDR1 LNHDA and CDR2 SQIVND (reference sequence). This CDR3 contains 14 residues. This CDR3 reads CASSTLGQGEPQHF. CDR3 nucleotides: TGTGCCAGTAGTACCTTGGGACAGGGAGAGCCCCAGCATTTT.

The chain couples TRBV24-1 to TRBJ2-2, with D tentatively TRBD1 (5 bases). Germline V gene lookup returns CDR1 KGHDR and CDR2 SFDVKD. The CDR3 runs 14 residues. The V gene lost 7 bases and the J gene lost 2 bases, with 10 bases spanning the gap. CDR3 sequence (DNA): TGTGCCACCAGCACGGACACCAACACCGGGGAGCTGTTTTTT. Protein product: CATSTDTNTGELFF.

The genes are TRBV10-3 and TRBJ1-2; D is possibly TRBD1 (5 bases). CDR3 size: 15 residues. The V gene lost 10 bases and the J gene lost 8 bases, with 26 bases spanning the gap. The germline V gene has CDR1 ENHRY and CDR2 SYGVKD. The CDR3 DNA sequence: TGTGCCACCCGAGAGATTGGGGGGATAGTCTACGGCTACACCTTC. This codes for CATREIGGIVYGYTF.

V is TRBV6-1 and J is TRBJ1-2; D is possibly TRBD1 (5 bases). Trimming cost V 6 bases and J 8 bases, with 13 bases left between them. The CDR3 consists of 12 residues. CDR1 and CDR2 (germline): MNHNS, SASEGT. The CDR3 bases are TGTGCCAGCAGGGGTACAGGCCTCGGCTACACCTTC. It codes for CASRGTGLGYTF.

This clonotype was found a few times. The CDR3 DNA sequence: TGTGCCAGCAGCCCAATAGCGCAGGGGGCCCAAGGCGTGGAGACCCAGTACTTC. It is translated as CASSPIAQGAQGVETQYF. The chain has TRBV6-2 or TRBV6-3 and TRBJ2-5, with 8 bases matching TRBD1. Germline V gene sequence: CDR1 MNHEY, CDR2 SVGEGT. The V gene end was trimmed by 6 bases and the J gene end by 5 bases; junction bases not matched to a gene: 20. The CDR3 is 18 residues long.

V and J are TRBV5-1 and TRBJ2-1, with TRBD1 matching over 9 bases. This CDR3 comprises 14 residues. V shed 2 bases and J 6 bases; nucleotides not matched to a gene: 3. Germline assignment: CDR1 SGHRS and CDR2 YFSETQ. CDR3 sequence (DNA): TGCGCCAGCAGCTTCAAGACAGGGGGCAATGAGCAGTTCTTC. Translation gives CASSFKTGGNEQFF.

The chain's CDR3 is CASSLLGGTSINEQFF. CDR3 nucleotide sequence: TGTGCCAGCAGTCTCCTGGGCGGGACTAGCATTAATGAGCAGTTCTTC. The J gene is TRBJ2-1, the V gene TRBV28; 9 nucleotides align to TRBD2. The CDR3 has 16 residues. V lost 5 bases, J lost 7 bases, and 12 bases stayed unmatched. Germline CDR1 reads MDHEN; CDR2 reads SYDVKM. Variable domain in full (rest from reference TRBV28 and TRBJ2-1): DVKVTQSSRYLVKRTGEKVFLECVQDMDHENMFWYRQDPGLGLRLIYFSYDVKMKEKGDIPEGYSVSREKKERFSLILESASTNQTSMYLCASSLLGGTSINEQFFGPGTRLTVL.

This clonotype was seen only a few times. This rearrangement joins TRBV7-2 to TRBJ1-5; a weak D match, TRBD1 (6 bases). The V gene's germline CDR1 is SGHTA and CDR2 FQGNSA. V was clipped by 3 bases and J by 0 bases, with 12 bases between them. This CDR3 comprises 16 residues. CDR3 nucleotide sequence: TGTGCCAGCAGCTTCCAGGACAGATATAGCAATCAGCCCCAGCATTTT. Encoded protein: CASSFQDRYSNQPQHF. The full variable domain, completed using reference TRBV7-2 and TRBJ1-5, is GAGVSQSPSNKVTEKGKDVELRCDPISGHTALYWYRQSLGQGLEFLIYFQGNSAPDKSGLPSDRFSAERTGGSVSTLTIQRTQQEDSAVYLCASSFQDRYSNQPQHFGDGTRLSIL.